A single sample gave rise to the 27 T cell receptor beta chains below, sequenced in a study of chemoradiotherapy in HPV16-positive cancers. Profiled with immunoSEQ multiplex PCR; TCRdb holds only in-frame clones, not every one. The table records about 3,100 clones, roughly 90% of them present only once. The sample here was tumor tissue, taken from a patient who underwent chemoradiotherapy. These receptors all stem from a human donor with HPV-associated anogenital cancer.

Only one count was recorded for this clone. The CDR3 here is CASSELGQGRSYEQYV. The CDR3 DNA reads TGCGCCAGCAGTGAACTCGGACAGGGAAGGTCCTACGAGCAGTACGTC. The V call is TRBV10-2, the J call TRBJ2-7; the match to TRBD1 covers 8 bases. The V gene's germline CDR1 is WSHSY and CDR2 SAAADI. Unmatched junction bases numbered 8, after V lost 3 bases and J lost 1 base. The CDR3 length is 16 residues.

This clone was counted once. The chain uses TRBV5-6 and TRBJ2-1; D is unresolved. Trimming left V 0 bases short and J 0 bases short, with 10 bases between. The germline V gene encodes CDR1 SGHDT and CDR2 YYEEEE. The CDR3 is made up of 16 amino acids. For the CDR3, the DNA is TGTGCCAGCAGCTTGGAAGTGCCTAGCTCCTACAATGAGCAGTTCTTC. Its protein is CASSLEVPSSYNEQFF.

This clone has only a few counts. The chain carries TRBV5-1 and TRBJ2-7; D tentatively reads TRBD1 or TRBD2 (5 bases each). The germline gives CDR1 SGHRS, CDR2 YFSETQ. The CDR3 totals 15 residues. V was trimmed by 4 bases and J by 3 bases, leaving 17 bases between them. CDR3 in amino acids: CASSEGLGDYYEQYV. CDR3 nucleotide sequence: TGCGCCAGCAGCGAGGGGTTGGGAGATTACTACGAGCAGTACGTC.

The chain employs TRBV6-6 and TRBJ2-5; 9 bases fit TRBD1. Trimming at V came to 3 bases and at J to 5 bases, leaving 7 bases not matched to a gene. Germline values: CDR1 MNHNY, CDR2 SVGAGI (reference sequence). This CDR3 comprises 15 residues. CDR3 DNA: TGTGCCAGCAGTTATCCGGGACAGGGTACGGAGACCCAGTACTTC. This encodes CASSYPGQGTETQYF.

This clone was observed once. CDR3 DNA: TGTGCCAGCAGCGGAGGACAGGGGATTTATGGCTACACCTTC. This translates into CASSGGQGIYGYTF. The chain couples TRBV9 to TRBJ1-2; TRBD1 matches at 9 bases. CDR1 and CDR2 (germline): SGDLS, YYNGEE. V lost 3 bases, J lost 5 bases, and 5 bases stayed unmatched. The CDR3 spans 14 residues.

The CDR3 coding sequence is TGTGCCAGCAGCTTAGTCGTGACTAGCGGGGGGCCGGATACGCAGTATTTT. Its protein is CASSLVVTSGGPDTQYF. The chain has TRBV11-2 and TRBJ2-3; 13 positions agree with TRBD2. CDR1 and CDR2 (germline): SGHAT, FQNNGV. The CDR3 is 17 amino acids. V lost 1 base, J lost 6 bases, and 7 bases stayed unmatched.

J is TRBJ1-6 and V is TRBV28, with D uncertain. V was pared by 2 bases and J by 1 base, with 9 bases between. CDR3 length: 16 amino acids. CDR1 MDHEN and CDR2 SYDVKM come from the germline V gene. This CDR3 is CASSLRTDSYNSPLHF. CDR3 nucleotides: TGTGCCAGCAGTTTAAGGACTGATTCCTATAATTCACCCCTCCACTTT. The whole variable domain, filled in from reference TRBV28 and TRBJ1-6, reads DVKVTQSSRYLVKRTGEKVFLECVQDMDHENMFWYRQDPGLGLRLIYFSYDVKMKEKGDIPEGYSVSREKKERFSLILESASTNQTSMYLCASSLRTDSYNSPLHFGNGTRLTVT.

As DNA, the CDR3 is TGTGCCAGCAGCTTTCACAGCTCTAGCACAGATACGCAGTATTTT. Translating it yields CASSFHSSSTDTQYF. The J gene is TRBJ2-3, the V gene TRBV7-3; D ambiguous. Germline V gene data show CDR1 as SGHTA and CDR2 as FQGTGA. Trimming took off 3 bases at V and 0 bases at J, with 10 bases between the two ends. This CDR3 spans 15 amino acids.

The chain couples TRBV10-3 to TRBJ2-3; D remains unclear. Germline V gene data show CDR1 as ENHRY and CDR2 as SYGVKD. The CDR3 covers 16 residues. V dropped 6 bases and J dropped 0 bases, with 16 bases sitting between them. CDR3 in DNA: TGTGCCATCAGAGACCCGACCGCTTCTAGCACAGATACGCAGTATTTT. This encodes CAIRDPTASSTDTQYF.

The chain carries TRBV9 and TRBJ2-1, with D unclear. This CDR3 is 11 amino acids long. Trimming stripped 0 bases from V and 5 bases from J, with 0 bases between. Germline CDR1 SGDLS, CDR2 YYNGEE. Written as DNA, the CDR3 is TGTGCCAGCAGCGTAGACAATGAGCAGTTCTTC. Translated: CASSVDNEQFF.

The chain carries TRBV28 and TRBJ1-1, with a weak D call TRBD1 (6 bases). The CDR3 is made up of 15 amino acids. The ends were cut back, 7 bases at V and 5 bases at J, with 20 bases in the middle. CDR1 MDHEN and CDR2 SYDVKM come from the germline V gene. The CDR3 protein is CASTLPPGRGTEAFF. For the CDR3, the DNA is TGTGCCAGCACCCTACCCCCAGGGAGGGGGACTGAAGCTTTCTTT. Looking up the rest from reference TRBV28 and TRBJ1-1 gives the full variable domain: DVKVTQSSRYLVKRTGEKVFLECVQDMDHENMFWYRQDPGLGLRLIYFSYDVKMKEKGDIPEGYSVSREKKERFSLILESASTNQTSMYLCASTLPPGRGTEAFFGQGTRLTVV.

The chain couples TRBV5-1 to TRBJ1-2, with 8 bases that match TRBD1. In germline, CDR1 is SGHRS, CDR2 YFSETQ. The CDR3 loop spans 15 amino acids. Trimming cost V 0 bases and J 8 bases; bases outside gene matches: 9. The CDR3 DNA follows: TGCGCCAGCAGCTTGGATGCAGGGGGCGGGCGCGGCTACACCTTC. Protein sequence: CASSLDAGGGRGYTF.

As DNA, the CDR3 is TGTGCCAGCAGTTCACGCCTCCGGGAGGATACGCAGTATTTT. Protein: CASSSRLREDTQYF. V usage is TRBV27 and J usage is TRBJ2-3; D may be TRBD2 (6 bases). Germline CDR1 and CDR2: MNHEY and SMNVEV (reference sequence). Trimming took 4 bases from V and 6 from J, leaving 14 bases between them. This CDR3 has 14 residues.

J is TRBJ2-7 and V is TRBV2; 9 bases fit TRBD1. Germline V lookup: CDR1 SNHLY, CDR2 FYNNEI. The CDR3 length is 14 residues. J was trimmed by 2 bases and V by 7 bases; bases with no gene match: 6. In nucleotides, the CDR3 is TGTGCCAGCATCGCGGGACAGGGCGCCTACGAGCAGTACGTC. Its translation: CASIAGQGAYEQYV.

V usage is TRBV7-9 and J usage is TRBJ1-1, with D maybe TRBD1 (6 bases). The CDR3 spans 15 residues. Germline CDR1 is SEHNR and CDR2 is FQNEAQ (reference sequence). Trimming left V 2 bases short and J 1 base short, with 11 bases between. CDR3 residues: CASSLPGASNTEAFF. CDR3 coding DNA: TGTGCCAGCAGCTTACCAGGGGCCTCGAACACTGAAGCTTTCTTT.

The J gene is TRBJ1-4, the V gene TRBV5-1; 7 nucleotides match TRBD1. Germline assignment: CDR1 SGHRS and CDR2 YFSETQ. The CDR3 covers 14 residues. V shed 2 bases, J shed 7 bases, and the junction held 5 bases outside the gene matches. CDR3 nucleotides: TGCGCCAGCAGCTTTACAGGGGAAGGTGAAAAACTGTTTTTT. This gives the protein CASSFTGEGEKLFF. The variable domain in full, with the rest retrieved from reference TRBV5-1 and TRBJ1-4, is KAGVTQTPRYLIKTRGQQVTLSCSPISGHRSVSWYQQTPGQGLQFLFEYFSETQRNKGNFPGRFSGRQFSNSRSEMNVSTLELGDSALYLCASSFTGEGEKLFFGSGTQLSVL.

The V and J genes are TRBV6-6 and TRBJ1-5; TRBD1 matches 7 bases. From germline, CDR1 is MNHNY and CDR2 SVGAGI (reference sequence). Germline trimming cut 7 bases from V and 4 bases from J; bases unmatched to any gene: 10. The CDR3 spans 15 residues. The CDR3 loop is CASNVHDRENQPQHF. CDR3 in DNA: TGTGCCAGCAACGTACATGACAGGGAGAATCAGCCCCAGCATTTT.

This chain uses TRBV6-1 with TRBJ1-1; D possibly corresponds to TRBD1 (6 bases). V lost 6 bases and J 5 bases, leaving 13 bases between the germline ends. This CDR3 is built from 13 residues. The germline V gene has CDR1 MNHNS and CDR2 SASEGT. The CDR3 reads CASRNNRDTEAFF. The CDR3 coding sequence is TGTGCCAGCAGGAACAACAGGGATACTGAAGCTTTCTTT.

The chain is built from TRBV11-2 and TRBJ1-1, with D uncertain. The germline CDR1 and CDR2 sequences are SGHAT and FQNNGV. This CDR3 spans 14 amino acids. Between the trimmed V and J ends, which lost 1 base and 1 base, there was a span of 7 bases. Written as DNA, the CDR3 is TGTGCCAGCAGCTTAGGGACGGCGAACACTGAAGCTTTCTTT. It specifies CASSLGTANTEAFF.

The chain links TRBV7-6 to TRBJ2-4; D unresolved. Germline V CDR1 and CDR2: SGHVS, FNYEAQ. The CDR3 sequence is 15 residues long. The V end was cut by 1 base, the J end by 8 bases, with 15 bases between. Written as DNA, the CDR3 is TGTGCCAGCAGCTTAGGGAATAGCAAAGTAGACATTCAGTACTTC. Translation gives CASSLGNSKVDIQYF.

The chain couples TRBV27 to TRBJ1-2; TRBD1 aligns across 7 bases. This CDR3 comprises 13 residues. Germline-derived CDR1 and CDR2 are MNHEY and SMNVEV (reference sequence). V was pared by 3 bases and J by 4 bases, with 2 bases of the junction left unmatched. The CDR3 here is CASSLGQLYGYTF. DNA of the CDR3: TGTGCCAGCAGTTTGGGACAGCTCTATGGCTACACCTTC.

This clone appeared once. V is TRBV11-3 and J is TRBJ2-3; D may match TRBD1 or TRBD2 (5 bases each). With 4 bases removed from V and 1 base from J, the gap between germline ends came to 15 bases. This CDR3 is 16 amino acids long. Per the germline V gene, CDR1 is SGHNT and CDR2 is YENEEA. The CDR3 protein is CASSWGKRTGTDTQYF. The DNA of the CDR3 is TGTGCCAGCAGCTGGGGGAAGAGGACTGGCACAGATACGCAGTATTTT.

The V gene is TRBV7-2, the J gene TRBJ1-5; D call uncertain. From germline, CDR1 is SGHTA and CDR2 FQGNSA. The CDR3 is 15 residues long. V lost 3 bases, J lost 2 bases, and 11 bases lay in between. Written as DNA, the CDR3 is TGTGCCAGCAGCTTTGGGCGCGGGGGCAATCAGCCCCAGCATTTT. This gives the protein CASSFGRGGNQPQHF.

CDR3 residues: CASSPGTGLVSYEQYF. The CDR3 nucleotides are TGTGCCAGCTCACCCGGGACAGGGTTAGTCTCCTACGAGCAGTACTTC. The chain couples TRBV18 to TRBJ2-7; 9 bases align to TRBD1. The V segment lost 3 bases and the J segment 0 bases; nucleotides outside the gene matches: 6. The germline V gene has CDR1 KGHSH and CDR2 LQKENI. CDR3 size: 16 residues.

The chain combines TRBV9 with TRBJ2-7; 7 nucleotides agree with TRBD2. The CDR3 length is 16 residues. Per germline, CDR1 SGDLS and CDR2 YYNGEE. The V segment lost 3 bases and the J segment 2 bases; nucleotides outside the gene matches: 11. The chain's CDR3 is CASSGEGTGGTYEQYF. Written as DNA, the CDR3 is TGTGCCAGCAGCGGGGAGGGAACGGGGGGAACCTACGAGCAGTACTTC.

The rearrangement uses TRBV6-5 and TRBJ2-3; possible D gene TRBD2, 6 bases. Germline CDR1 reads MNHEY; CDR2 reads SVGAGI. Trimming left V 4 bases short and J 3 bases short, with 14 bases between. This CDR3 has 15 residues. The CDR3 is CASSFTGEGTDTQYF. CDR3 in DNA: TGTGCCAGCAGTTTCACGGGAGAGGGGACAGATACGCAGTATTTT.

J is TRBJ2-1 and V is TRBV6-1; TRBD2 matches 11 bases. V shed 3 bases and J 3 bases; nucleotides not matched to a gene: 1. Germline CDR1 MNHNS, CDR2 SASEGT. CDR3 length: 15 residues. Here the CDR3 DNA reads TGTGCCAGCAGTGAGGGACTAGCGGACTACAATGAGCAGTTCTTC. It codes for CASSEGLADYNEQFF.